The 2 T cell receptor beta chains presented below share a single source sample, sequenced in a study of blood T cell repertoires in COVID-19. Libraries were prepared by immunoSEQ multiplex PCR; TCRdb keeps only in-frame clonotypes and omits some of them. Among under 400,000 clones listed, approximately 90% were seen once. The specimen was peripheral blood. The receptors were sampled from a woman aged 55-70 years with COVID-19, enrolled during active disease.

For the CDR3, the DNA is TGTGCCATTCATCCCCGGCGGGCAGGTAACACTGAAGCTTTCTTT. Its translation is CAIHPRRAGNTEAFF. The chain combines TRBV11-2 with TRBJ1-1; D unclear. The CDR3 length is 15 residues. The germline V gene has CDR1 SGHAT and CDR2 FQNNGV. Trimming left V 10 bases short and J 2 bases short, with 20 bases between.

The rearrangement joins TRBV19 to TRBJ1-2; TRBD1 aligns across 10 bases. CDR1 is LNHDA and CDR2 is SQIVND in the germline V gene (reference sequence). After removal of 3 bases from V and 2 bases from J, the junction contained 3 bases not matched to a gene. CDR3 length: 15 residues. CDR3 nucleotides: TGTGCCAGTAGTATGGGACAGGGGTTGAACTATGGCTACACCTTC. Its protein is CASSMGQGLNYGYTF. Filled out from reference TRBV19 and TRBJ1-2, the complete variable domain reads DGGITQSPKYLFRKEGQNVTLSCEQNLNHDAMYWYRQDPGQGLRLIYYSQIVNDFQKGDIAEGYSVSREKKESFPLTVTSAQKNPTAFYLCASSMGQGLNYGYTFGSGTRLTVV.